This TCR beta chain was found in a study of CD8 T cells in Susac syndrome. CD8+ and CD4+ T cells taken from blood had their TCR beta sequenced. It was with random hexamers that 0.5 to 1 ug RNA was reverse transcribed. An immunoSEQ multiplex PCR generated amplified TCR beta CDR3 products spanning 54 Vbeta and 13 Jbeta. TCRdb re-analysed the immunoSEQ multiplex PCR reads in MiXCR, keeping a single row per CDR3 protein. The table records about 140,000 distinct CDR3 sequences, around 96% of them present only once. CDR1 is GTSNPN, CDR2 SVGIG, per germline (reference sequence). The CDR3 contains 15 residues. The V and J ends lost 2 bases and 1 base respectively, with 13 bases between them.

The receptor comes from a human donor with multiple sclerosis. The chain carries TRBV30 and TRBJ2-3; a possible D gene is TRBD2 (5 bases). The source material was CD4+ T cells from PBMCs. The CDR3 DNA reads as TGTGCCTGGAGTCCCCCCCCTAGCCGCACAGATACGCAGTATTTT. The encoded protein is CAWSPPPSRTDTQYF. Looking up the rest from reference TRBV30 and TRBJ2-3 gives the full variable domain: SQTIHQWPATLVQPVGSPLSLECTVEGTSNPNLYWYRQAAGRGLQLLFYSVGIGQISSEVPQNLSASRPQDRQFILSSKKLLLSDSGFYLCAWSPPPSRTDTQYFGPGTRLTVL.